Presented here are 22 T cell receptor beta chains from one specimen sequenced in a study of cytomegalovirus exposure and HLA in healthy donors (dated by TCRdb to 2016 to 2017). Library preparation was by the immunoSEQ multiplex PCR assay. For the multiplex PCR, a mixture combining 60 forward primers for TCR Vbeta segments and 13 reverse primers for TCR Jbeta segments was used. This immuneACCESS table, as held by TCRdb, lists in-frame sequences with V and J called but not all clones. Of the missing ones, under half trace to an unresolved V gene in checked studies; the others have no known cause. In all, the sample holds about 93,000 clones, and 70% to 85% of those were seen once. The top ten constitute around 3.8% of the sample. The specimen was PBMCs. Receptors originate from a man in his fifties or sixties in good health and CMV-seronegative.

The chain has TRBV27 and TRBJ1-4; D might be TRBD1 (6 bases). Trimming took off 3 bases at V and 8 bases at J, with 19 bases between the two ends. The CDR3 is made up of 16 amino acids. In germline, CDR1 is MNHEY, CDR2 SMNVEV (reference sequence). The DNA for the CDR3 is TGTGCCAGCAGTTTGGGCGGGGGCGCAGTAGCGGAAAAACTGTTTTTT. Translation gives CASSLGGGAVAEKLFF.

The rearrangement links TRBV30 to TRBJ2-7; 10 bases agree with TRBD1. The length of the CDR3 is 13 residues. The V gene end was trimmed by 6 bases and the J gene end by 3 bases; junction bases not matched to a gene: 5. Germline V gene data show CDR1 as GTSNPN and CDR2 as SVGIG (reference sequence). CDR3 protein: CACGQGGFYEQYF. Written as DNA, the CDR3 is TGTGCCTGTGGACAGGGGGGATTCTACGAGCAGTACTTC.

A few counts support this clone. This sequence joins TRBV5-1 and TRBJ2-3; 9 bases are shared with TRBD2. With 3 bases clipped from V and 2 bases from J, the junction kept 4 bases outside the gene matches. Looked up from germline, CDR1 is SGHRS and CDR2 is YFSETQ. The CDR3 is 15 residues long. Written as DNA, the CDR3 is TGCGCCAGCAGCTCGACTAGCGGAGACACAGATACGCAGTATTTT. This sequence encodes CASSSTSGDTDTQYF.

The rearrangement links TRBV27 to TRBJ2-5, with TRBD2 matching 7 bases. Germline V lookup: CDR1 MNHEY, CDR2 SMNVEV (reference sequence). The CDR3 covers 15 residues. V lost 3 bases, J lost 2 bases, and 6 bases stayed unmatched. The CDR3 spells CASSFRLAAQETQYF. The DNA for the CDR3 is TGTGCCAGCAGTTTTCGGCTAGCGGCTCAAGAGACCCAGTACTTC.

This chain links TRBV10-3 with TRBJ1-4, with D perhaps matching TRBD1 (5 bases). From germline, CDR1 is ENHRY and CDR2 SYGVKD. The V end lost 3 bases, the J end lost 8 bases, and 19 bases lay between the germline ends. The CDR3 length is 16 residues. CDR3 residues: CAISEGGAIGGEKLFF. The CDR3 DNA follows: TGTGCCATCAGTGAAGGAGGGGCAATCGGAGGGGAAAAACTGTTTTTT.

This clone was observed a handful of times. CDR3 loop: CASSGGRGQGEKLFF. Written as DNA, the CDR3 is TGCGCCAGCAGCGGAGGGCGGGGACAGGGAGAAAAACTGTTTTTT. V gene TRBV5-1 combines with J gene TRBJ1-4; 9 bases map to TRBD1. From germline, CDR1 is SGHRS and CDR2 YFSETQ. The J segment lost 8 bases and the V segment lost 4 bases, leaving 9 bases of the junction unmatched. The CDR3 is 15 residues long.

The chain combines TRBV20-1 with TRBJ1-1; possibly TRBD1 for D (6 bases). CDR3 length: 11 amino acids. The germline V gene has CDR1 DFQATT and CDR2 SNEGSKA (reference sequence). Deletions cut 6 bases from V and 10 bases from J, with 15 bases between. CDR3 residues: CSARQGGPAFF. CDR3 nucleotides: TGCAGTGCGCGACAAGGGGGTCCAGCTTTCTTT.

J is TRBJ2-7 and V is TRBV7-3; maybe TRBD1 (6 bases). Germline values: CDR1 SGHTA, CDR2 FQGTGA. V gave up 1 base and J gave up 3 bases, with 13 bases separating them. The CDR3 covers 15 residues. CDR3 loop: CASSLRRDKYYEQYF. The CDR3 DNA reads as TGTGCCAGCAGCTTAAGAAGGGACAAATACTACGAGCAGTACTTC.

The chain is built from TRBV30 and TRBJ1-1; D is unclear. CDR3 length: 13 residues. The germline V gene encodes CDR1 GTSNPN and CDR2 SVGIG (reference sequence). V was trimmed by 3 bases and J by 0 bases, leaving 8 bases between them. DNA for the CDR3: TGTGCCTGGAGCCACAATCTGAACACTGAAGCTTTCTTT. Its protein is CAWSHNLNTEAFF. Variable domain in full (rest from reference TRBV30 and TRBJ1-1): SQTIHQWPATLVQPVGSPLSLECTVEGTSNPNLYWYRQAAGRGLQLLFYSVGIGQISSEVPQNLSASRPQDRQFILSSKKLLLSDSGFYLCAWSHNLNTEAFFGQGTRLTVV.

The J gene is TRBJ2-7, the V gene TRBV19; 11 bases are shared with TRBD1. The J segment lost 3 bases and the V segment lost 2 bases, leaving 9 bases of the junction unmatched. Germline V gene lookup returns CDR1 LNHDA and CDR2 SQIVND (reference sequence). This CDR3 has 17 amino acids. The CDR3: CASSISGQGAWSYEQYF. The CDR3 DNA follows: TGTGCCAGTAGTATATCCGGACAGGGGGCGTGGAGCTACGAGCAGTACTTC.

This chain connects TRBV5-6 to TRBJ2-7, with D maybe TRBD2 (6 bases). Trimming took 6 bases from V and 0 from J, leaving 10 bases between them. The CDR3 consists of 13 residues. CDR1 is SGHDT, CDR2 YYEEEE, per germline. The CDR3 DNA reads as TGTGCCAGCACACCCGGGAGCTCCTACGAGCAGTACTTC. Protein sequence: CASTPGSSYEQYF.

J is TRBJ2-2 and V is TRBV13; the match to TRBD2 covers 8 bases. V was clipped by 7 bases and J by 6 bases; unmatched bases: 10. The CDR3 length is 15 residues. CDR1 PRHDT and CDR2 FYEKMQ come from the germline V gene (reference sequence). The CDR3 reads CASKRKRERPGELFF. The DNA for the CDR3 is TGTGCCAGCAAGAGGAAGCGGGAGAGGCCCGGGGAGCTGTTTTTT.

This rearrangement joins TRBV5-4 to TRBJ1-4; possibly TRBD1 for D (6 bases). V was clipped by 2 bases and J by 7 bases, with 18 bases between them. Looked up from germline, CDR1 is SGHNT and CDR2 is YYREEE (reference sequence). This CDR3 contains 16 residues. The CDR3 loop is CASSFRGGRVGEKLFF. CDR3 bases: TGTGCCAGCAGCTTTAGGGGGGGCAGGGTCGGTGAAAAACTGTTTTTT. The full variable domain, in which reference TRBV5-4 and TRBJ1-4 provide the parts outside the CDR3, is ETGVTQSPTHLIKTRGQQVTLRCSSQSGHNTVSWYQQALGQGPQFIFQYYREEENGRGNFPPRFSGLQFPNYSSELNVNALELDDSALYLCASSFRGGRVGEKLFFGSGTQLSVL.

This chain uses TRBV28 with TRBJ2-7; TRBD2 matches at 7 bases. The length of the CDR3 is 14 residues. V dropped 3 bases and J dropped 3; count of bases not matched to a gene: 5. Germline lookup yields CDR1 MDHEN and CDR2 SYDVKM. The chain's CDR3 is CASSLAGALYEQYF. CDR3 DNA sequence: TGTGCCAGCAGTTTGGCGGGAGCTCTCTACGAGCAGTACTTC.

This clone has more than one count but fewer than ten. The chain uses TRBV9 and TRBJ2-1; the match to TRBD2 covers 10 bases. CDR3 length: 15 residues. V was pared by 3 bases and J by 5 bases, with 5 bases of the junction left unmatched. Looked up from germline, CDR1 is SGDLS and CDR2 is YYNGEE. As DNA, the CDR3 is TGTGCCAGCAGCGAGGGACTAGCGAGACACAATGAGCAGTTCTTC. Protein product: CASSEGLARHNEQFF.

The genes are TRBV5-1 and TRBJ2-7; 9 nucleotides match TRBD1. The CDR3 consists of 16 residues. Germline V gene lookup returns CDR1 SGHRS and CDR2 YFSETQ. The trim removed 0 bases at V and 2 bases at J, leaving 6 bases unmatched. The CDR3 loop reads CASSLGAGTGTYEQYF. The DNA of the CDR3 is TGCGCCAGCAGCTTGGGTGCTGGGACAGGGACCTACGAGCAGTACTTC.

The V and J genes are TRBV2 and TRBJ2-5, with D possibly being TRBD1 (5 bases). The CDR3 has 13 amino acids. Trimming took off 3 bases at V and 4 bases at J, with 9 bases between the two ends. Germline loops: CDR1 SNHLY, CDR2 FYNNEI. This CDR3 is CASSDRDAETQYF. The CDR3 coding sequence is TGTGCCAGCAGTGACAGGGATGCAGAGACCCAGTACTTC.

This chain uses TRBV9 with TRBJ2-7, with 9 bases aligning to TRBD2. J gave up 5 bases and V 0 bases, and 12 bases lay outside the gene matches. The CDR3 is 17 residues long. Germline assignment: CDR1 SGDLS and CDR2 YYNGEE. CDR3 amino acids: CASSVGLRSGRIDEQYF. The DNA of the CDR3 is TGTGCCAGCAGCGTAGGATTACGGAGCGGGAGGATCGACGAGCAGTACTTC.

This clone was seen only a few times. The chain links TRBV18 to TRBJ2-5; 8 bases agree with TRBD2. This CDR3 has 16 amino acids. Germline V gene sequence: CDR1 KGHSH, CDR2 LQKENI. The ends lost 4 bases at V and 2 bases at J; junction bases unmatched: 9. Here the CDR3 reads CASSHPGLGVQETQYF. CDR3 nucleotide sequence: TGTGCCAGCTCACATCCGGGACTAGGGGTACAAGAGACCCAGTACTTC.

This chain connects TRBV11-2 to TRBJ2-6; 7 bases are shared with TRBD1. CDR1 and CDR2 from the germline V gene are SGHAT and FQNNGV. The CDR3 is 16 residues long. The ends lost 3 bases at V and 1 base at J; junction bases unmatched: 3. CDR3 sequence: CASSFLRGSGANVLTF. CDR3 DNA sequence: TGTGCCAGCAGCTTTCTCAGGGGGTCTGGGGCCAACGTCCTGACTTTC. The whole variable domain, filled in from reference TRBV11-2 and TRBJ2-6, reads EAGVAQSPRYKIIEKRQSVAFWCNPISGHATLYWYQQILGQGPKLLIQFQNNGVVDDSQLPKDRFSAERLKGVDSTLKIQPAKLEDSAVYLCASSFLRGSGANVLTFGAGSRLTVL.

V usage is TRBV29-1 and J usage is TRBJ2-1, with D possibly being TRBD2 (5 bases). The CDR3 extends over 15 amino acids. Germline V gene lookup returns CDR1 SQVTM and CDR2 ANQGSEA. V was cut by 7 bases and J by 0 bases, with 16 bases left in between. The CDR3 DNA reads as TGCAGCGCCCAGAGGAGCGGCAACTCCTACAATGAGCAGTTCTTC. This codes for CSAQRSGNSYNEQFF.

The gene calls are TRBV5-1 and TRBJ2-3; D call uncertain. The length of the CDR3 is 15 residues. V was trimmed by 0 bases and J by 2 bases, leaving 10 bases between them. Germline V CDR1 and CDR2: SGHRS, YFSETQ. The CDR3 DNA follows: TGCGCCAGCAGCTTGGCGTTGACATCCACAGATACGCAGTATTTT. The encoded protein is CASSLALTSTDTQYF.